This T cell receptor beta chain was captured in a study of cytomegalovirus exposure and HLA in healthy donors (dated by TCRdb to about 2017). For the study in its entirety: An earlier analysis of approximately 600 of the donors reported approximately 270 Gb of sequence data and 117 million unique TCR beta sequences from approximately 180 million T cells. An early release that covered roughly 600 HLA-typed donors contained approximately 320 gigabases of sequencing data and 75 million to 100 million unique TCR sequences. Of the approximately 400 genotyped donors, 75% to 85% were placed in the genetic ancestry cluster associated with self-reported Caucasian donors. The study was designed to test whether signatures of past pathogen exposure could be identified by cataloging public T cell receptors. The study used immunosequencing to profile the T cell repertoires of under 700 subjects and linked those repertoires to cytomegalovirus serostatus. Along with the approximately 670-subject first cohort, a separate validation cohort of 120 different subjects was used. The study combined high-throughput TCR immunosequencing, statistical association of individual TCRs with disease status, and machine learning to predict cytomegalovirus infection status. To study patterns of TCR occurrence, a later analysis re-analyzed previously published TCR beta repertoires from under 750 donors and added high-resolution HLA genotyping. Rather than drawing on any new phenotypic data, the later analysis identified candidate immune exposures from TCR beta sequences and the way those sequences occurred across donors. In an earlier analysis of more than 550 of the donors, high-throughput TCR beta sequencing was used to judge whether each TCR beta V gene segment behaved as functional or pseudogenic. Alongside the repertoire data, information on donor age, sex, ethnicity and CMV serostatus was compiled. Genome-wide SNP genotypes for about three fifths of the roughly 670 donors were used in a later genetic analysis, which treated that subset as a discovery cohort. All discovery cohort repertoires had been generated using a single sequencing platform. Class I and class II HLA loci were covered by the typing at four-digit resolution. Typing coverage differed by locus: A, B, C, DRB1 and DQB1 were typed in about 629-640 donors, DQA1 in 522, DPA1 in some 570, and DPB1 in just under 490. About five DR-DQ haplotypes were handled as single units for association and clustering, since linkage in the cohort was strong. On average, around 200,000 unique TCR beta nucleotide sequences were sequenced per donor among a few hundred genotyped donors of the cohort, with around 19% of those sequences being non-productive. The paper's findings and limits, for the study overall: Linkage disequilibrium might explain the correlated functional status among segregating V segments, but an unknown experimental factor could not be excluded. A few of the identified cytomegalovirus-associated TCR beta chains were confirmed in vitro to be specific for cytomegalovirus antigens. In an earlier analysis of around 600 of the donors, most TCR beta V segments were observed in productive rearrangements about 90% or about 30% of the time, broadly matching IMGT annotations. Strong co-occurrence of HLA alleles, especially DR and DQ, made assigning TCR associations to individual alleles difficult. Presence/absence analyses assumed roughly uniform sequencing depth across donors, an assumption that may not hold. In both the original and validation cohorts, the classifier was reported to diagnose cytomegalovirus status with high specificity and sensitivity. According to a later analysis, TCR association rates differed among HLA loci, with DRB1 alleles showing the most associated TCRs and HLA-C alleles showing the fewest. A later analysis found that HLA-associated TCR beta chains were more clonally expanded and had lower generation probabilities than equally common non-associated chains. In a later genetic analysis, fewer N-insertions in productive TCRs were reported among donors in an Asian-associated ancestry cluster than the approximately 670-donor mean. Some IMGT-functional V segments, including TRBV6-2 and TRBV6-3, could not be distinguished by the 87-base-pair reads and were therefore excluded. Because counts were too low, around 18 rarely observed V segments, including chromosome 9 orphons, were left out of the earlier analysis of approximately 500 of the donors. A later analysis reported that several top co-occurrence clusters appeared linked to parvovirus B19, influenza, CMV and Epstein-Barr virus. CMV serostatus was the only immune exposure information available for the cohort. A cluster of highly shared sequence variants was judged likely to represent a technical artifact of the sequencing pipeline. A further reported finding was that TCR beta sequences accurately predicted the HLA-A and HLA-B alleles for most subjects in the first cohort. According to a later analysis, most CMV-associated TCR beta chains appeared to be HLA-restricted, and the HLA associations seemed to be driven largely by CMV exposure. An association between a missense DCLRE1C variant and V-gene and J-gene trimming of TCR beta chains was found in a later genetic analysis and replicated in an independent cohort. Because HLA typing was unavailable for some donors at each locus, only the typed subset was used in association tests. A total of some 180 TCR beta chains were listed by the study as associated with cytomegalovirus. In a later analysis, about 16,000 TCR beta sequences were associated with specific HLA alleles at a false discovery rate of 0.05. Most TCR sequences were observed very rarely across donors, whereas some public TCRs were present in many individuals. According to the authors, the approach could potentially be generalized to other disease states and immunological phenotypes. The cohort was sequenced for TCR beta chains only, and without alpha or paired-chain data the features that could be detected were limited.

The cohort was made up of 500 to 850 healthy bone marrow donors. At the time of sampling, all cohort members were nominally healthy, though unrecorded immune exposures were likely present. The donor tested CMV seropositive, placing the donor among the 250 to 350 seropositive members of the cohort. Each donor provided a peripheral blood sample, and peripheral blood mononuclear cells were used for TCR beta sequencing. The Qiagen DNeasy Blood Extraction Kit was used to extract genomic DNA from the blood cell samples. The method was the immunoSEQ multiplex PCR assay. For the multiplex PCR, a mixture combining 60 forward primers for TCR Vbeta segments and 13 reverse primers for TCR Jbeta segments was used. Amplification of the CDR3 region of rearranged TCR beta genes was performed with a multiplex PCR assay on genomic DNA. On the Illumina HiSeq System, the amplified TCR beta libraries were sequenced as 87-base-pair reads. Per the original workflow: In a later analysis, roughly 80 million unique TCR beta chains were counted across the 650 to 750 repertoires, and roughly 11 million of these chains were shared by at least two donors. Raw reads were error-corrected and collapsed into unique sequences with a nearest-neighbor algorithm that merged closely related sequences to remove PCR and sequencing errors. V, D and J gene segments were assigned by aligning CDR3 sequences to IMGT reference sequences. For a sequence to be retained, a match of at least six nucleotides to both a V gene segment and a J gene segment was required. Rearrangements were called productive when the CDR3 lacked stop codons and stayed in frame with V and J; all others were non-productive. CDR3 was defined according to IMGT convention as the region running from the second conserved V-encoded cysteine to the conserved J-encoded phenylalanine. In an earlier analysis of more than 550 of the donors, sequences lacking an unambiguous match to a single V gene segment were excluded. An earlier analysis of 450 to 650 of the donors called V segments functional above 56.7% productive rearrangements and segregating when the between-donor standard deviation exceeded 5%. To diagnose cytomegalovirus status from the catalog of TCR beta chain sequences, a statistical classification framework was built. In a later analysis, V and J genes were assigned by comparing TCR nucleotide sequences against IMGT/GENE-DB human TR gene sequences. In a later analysis, CDR3 sequences and most-parsimonious VDJ recombination scenarios were assigned using the TCRdist pipeline. In a later analysis, every TCR beta chain was defined by the combination of its CDR3 amino acid sequence and its V-gene family, and reads without a unique V-gene family were dropped. As a way to deal with suspected cross-contamination and a sequencing artifact, a later analysis dropped 640 or so nucleotide sequences that were highly shared and had low generation probability. For each public chain, a later analysis derived a clonal expansion index from normalized ranks of inferred template counts within each repertoire. In a later analysis, generation probabilities were computed using a VDJ recombination model fitted to out-of-frame rearrangements, and the results were checked against IGoR. In a later analysis, TCR-TCR, TCR-HLA and TCR-CMV co-occurrence was scored with hypergeometric tests, and a repertoire-size bias correction was applied to TCR pairs. In a later analysis, false discovery rates were estimated by permuting HLA or CMV assignments 20 times. In a later analysis, co-occurring TCRs were grouped with DBSCAN, and TCRdist sequence similarity was added when clustering was performed within HLA-allele-positive subsets. Repertoires with fewer than 30,000 or more than 120,000 public chains, plus five repertoires with anomalous nucleotide sharing, were excluded from co-occurrence clustering. TCRdb re-hosts the immuneACCESS table, in-frame sequences only. Its copies lack some clones; in the studies checked, an unresolved V gene accounts for under half of them, and the cause for the rest is not known. V and J calls and clone size are those listed in that table; D and trimming were worked out from the DNA. The sample contains about 150,000 clones, roughly 80% of them found a single time. 10% to 15% of the sample is held by the ten biggest clonotypes.

On this clone itself: Its target antigen remains unknown. Base qualities are missing; no much larger clone stands one base away.

There are 13 amino acids in the CDR3, from cysteine to phenylalanine inclusive. The kept DNA is CDR3 alone, 39 bases in frame from the first base. Taken from the germline V gene (reference sequence), the CDR1 and CDR2 loops are SEHNR and FQNEAQ. The germline ends are 6 bases apart after V is trimmed by 7 bases and J by 0 bases. The chain was built from TRBV7-9 and TRBJ1-4; the best D guess is TRBD1, with 6 bases matching. Input material: PBMCs. The receptor comes from a man in his forties in good health and CMV-seropositive. At the DNA level, the sequence is TGTGCCAGCAAGGGGGCAACTAATGAAAAACTGTTTTTT. This sequence encodes CASKGATNEKLFF.